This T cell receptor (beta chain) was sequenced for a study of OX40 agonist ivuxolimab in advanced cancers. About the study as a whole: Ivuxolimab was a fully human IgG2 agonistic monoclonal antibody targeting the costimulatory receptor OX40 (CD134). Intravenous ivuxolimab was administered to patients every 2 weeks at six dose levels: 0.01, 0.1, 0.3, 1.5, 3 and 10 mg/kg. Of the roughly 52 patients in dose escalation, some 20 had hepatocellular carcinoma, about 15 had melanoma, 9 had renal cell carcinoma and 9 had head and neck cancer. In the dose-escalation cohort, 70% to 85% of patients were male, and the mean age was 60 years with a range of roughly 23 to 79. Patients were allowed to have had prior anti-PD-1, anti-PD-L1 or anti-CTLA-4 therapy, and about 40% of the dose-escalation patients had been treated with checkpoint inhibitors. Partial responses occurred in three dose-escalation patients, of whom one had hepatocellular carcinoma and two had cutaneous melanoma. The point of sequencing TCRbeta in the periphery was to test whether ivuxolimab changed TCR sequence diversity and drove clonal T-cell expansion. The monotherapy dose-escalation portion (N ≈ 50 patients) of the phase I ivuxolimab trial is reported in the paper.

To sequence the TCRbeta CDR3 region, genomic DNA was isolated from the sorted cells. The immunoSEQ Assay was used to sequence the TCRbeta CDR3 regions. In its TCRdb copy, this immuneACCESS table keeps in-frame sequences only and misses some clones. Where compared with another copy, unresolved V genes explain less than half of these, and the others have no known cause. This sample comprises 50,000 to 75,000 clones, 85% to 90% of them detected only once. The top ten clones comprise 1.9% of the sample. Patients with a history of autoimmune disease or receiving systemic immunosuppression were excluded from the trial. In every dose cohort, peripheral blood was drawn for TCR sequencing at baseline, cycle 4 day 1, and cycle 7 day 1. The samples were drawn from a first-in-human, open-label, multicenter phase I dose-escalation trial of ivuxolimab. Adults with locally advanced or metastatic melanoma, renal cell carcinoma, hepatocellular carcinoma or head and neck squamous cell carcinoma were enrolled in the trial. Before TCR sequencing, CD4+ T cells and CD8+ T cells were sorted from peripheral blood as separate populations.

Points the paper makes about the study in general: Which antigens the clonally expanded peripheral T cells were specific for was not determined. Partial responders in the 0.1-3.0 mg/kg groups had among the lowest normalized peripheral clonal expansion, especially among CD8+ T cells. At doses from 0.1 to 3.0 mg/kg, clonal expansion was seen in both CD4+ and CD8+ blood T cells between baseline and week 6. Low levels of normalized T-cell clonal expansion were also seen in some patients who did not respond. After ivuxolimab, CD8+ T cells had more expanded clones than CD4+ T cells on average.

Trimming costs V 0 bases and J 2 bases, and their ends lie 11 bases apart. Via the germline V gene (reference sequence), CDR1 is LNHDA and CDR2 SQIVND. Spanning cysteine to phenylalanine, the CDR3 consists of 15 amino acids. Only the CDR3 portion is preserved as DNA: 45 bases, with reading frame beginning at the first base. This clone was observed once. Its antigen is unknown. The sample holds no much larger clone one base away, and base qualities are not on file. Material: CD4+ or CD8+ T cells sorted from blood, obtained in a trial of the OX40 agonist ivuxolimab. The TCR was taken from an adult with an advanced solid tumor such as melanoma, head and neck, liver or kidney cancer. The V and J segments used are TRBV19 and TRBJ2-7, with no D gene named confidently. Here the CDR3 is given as CASSIEGIFPYEQYF. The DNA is TGTGCCAGTAGTATAGAGGGCATATTTCCCTACGAGCAGTACTTC.